The 4 T cell receptor beta chains below come from one sample, sequenced in a study of T cells in Graves' hyperthyroidism and ophthalmopathy (dated 2019 in TCRdb). The receptor library was made with multiplex PCR. Sequencing took place on an Illumina HiSeq 2000. The TCR beta CDR3 regions were amplified from RNA transcripts. A first-round RT-PCR of the TCR CDR3 used the HTBI primer set with the Qiagen OneStep RT-PCR kit. The raw public reads went through TCRdb reprocessing: fastp at Q25, MiXCR clone calling, in-frame beta chains kept. CDR3 protein sequences are deduplicated, and each keeps its most common genes and DNA. Counted in this sample were 300,000 to 450,000 distinct CDR3 sequences; 15% to 20% of them appeared once. The leading ten clones occupy 34% of the sample. Sequencing used blood. Receptors originate from a woman aged 25 to 39 with Graves' hyperthyroidism that later progressed to Graves' ophthalmopathy.

The rearrangement links TRBV6-1 to TRBJ1-1; the D is unclear. The CDR3 is made up of 13 amino acids. Trimming cost V 7 bases and J 2 bases, with 11 bases left between them. Germline assignment: CDR1 MNHNS and CDR2 SASEGT. The DNA for the CDR3 is TGTGCCAGCAATATAGGAGTTAACACTGAAGCTTTCTTT. Translating gives CASNIGVNTEAFF.

At least ten counts were recorded for this clonotype. The rearrangement joins TRBV29-1 to TRBJ1-1; no definite D call. The CDR3 has 13 residues. The germline V gene has CDR1 SQVTM and CDR2 ANQGSEA. With 7 bases removed from V and 3 bases from J, the gap between germline ends came to 15 bases. As DNA, the CDR3 is TGCAGCGCGGAACCTTGGGGTTACACTGAAGCTTTCTTT. Translating gives CSAEPWGYTEAFF.

The J gene is TRBJ2-7, the V gene TRBV5-1, with D perhaps matching TRBD1 or TRBD2 (5 bases each). Looked up from germline, CDR1 is SGHRS and CDR2 is YFSETQ. This CDR3 region has 14 residues. V was pared by 0 bases and J by 1 base, with 8 bases between. The chain's CDR3 is CASSLDEGSYEQYF. CDR3 DNA: TGCGCCAGCAGCTTGGATGAGGGGTCCTACGAGCAGTACTTC.

Many counts were recorded for this clonotype. The chain is built from TRBV12-3 or TRBV12-4 and TRBJ2-7, with D unclear. V was clipped by 4 bases and J by 0 bases, with 16 bases between them. The CDR3 consists of 16 residues. The CDR3 bases are TGTGCCAGCAGTTATGCGTTAGAGCATTACTCCTACGAGCAGTACTTC. Amino acid sequence: CASSYALEHYSYEQYF.